The T cell receptor beta chain under discussion was sequenced for a study of beta chain features in type 1 diabetes. Study results and limitations: In every one of the four CD4+ subsets, TCRB CDR3s were moderately but significantly shorter in Type 1 diabetes patients. Insertions at VDJ junctions were less frequent in type 1 diabetes patients. These patients also deleted more nucleotides at the same junctions. PCR may have favored shorter templates equally in patients and controls.

A note on this clone: No antigen is known for it.

The authors reverse transcribed all of the isolated RNA, so sequencing captured expressed TCRB transcripts. TCRdb's copy holds only in-frame clones and misses some; the assay was immunoSEQ multiplex PCR. The table shows 150,000 to 200,000 clones, with about 9% occurring only once. The single heparinised draw taken from each donor contained around 100 mL of blood on average. This receptor was obtained from a woman younger than 45 with type 1 diabetes. The sequenced material came from central memory CD4+ T cells from blood.

Here the CDR3 reads CAWSPGQHYGYTF. CDR3 bases: TGTGCCTGGAGCCCGGGACAGCATTATGGCTACACCTTC. This chain uses TRBV30 with TRBJ1-2; 7 nucleotides match TRBD1. With 3 bases clipped from V and 5 bases from J, the junction kept 6 bases outside the gene matches. Germline V CDR1 and CDR2: GTSNPN, SVGIG (reference sequence). This CDR3 has 13 residues.